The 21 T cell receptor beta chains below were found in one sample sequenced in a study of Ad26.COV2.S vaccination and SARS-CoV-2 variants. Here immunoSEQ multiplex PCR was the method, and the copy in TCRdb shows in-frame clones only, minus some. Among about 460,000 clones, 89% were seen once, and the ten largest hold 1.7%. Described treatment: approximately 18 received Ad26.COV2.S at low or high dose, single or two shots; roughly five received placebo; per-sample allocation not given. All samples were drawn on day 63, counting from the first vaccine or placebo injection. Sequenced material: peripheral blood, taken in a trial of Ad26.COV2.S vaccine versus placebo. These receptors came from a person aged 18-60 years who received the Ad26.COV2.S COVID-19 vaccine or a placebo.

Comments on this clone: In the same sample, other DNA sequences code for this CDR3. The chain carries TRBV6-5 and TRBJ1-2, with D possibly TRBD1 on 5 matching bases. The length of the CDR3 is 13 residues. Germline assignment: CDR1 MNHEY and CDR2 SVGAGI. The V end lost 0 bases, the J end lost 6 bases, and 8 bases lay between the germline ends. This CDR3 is CASSYSRGDGYTF. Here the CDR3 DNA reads TGTGCCAGCAGTTACTCAAGGGGCGATGGCTACACCTTC.

CDR3 DNA sequence: TGCAGCGTTGGACTAGCGGGGGGTGTGAGCACAGATACGCAGTATTTT. Translation: CSVGLAGGVSTDTQYF. The chain joins TRBV29-1 to TRBJ2-3; 13 nucleotides line up with TRBD2. Germline CDR1 SQVTM, CDR2 ANQGSEA. CDR3 size: 16 residues. Trimming took 4 bases from V and 0 from J; bases not matched to a gene: 4.

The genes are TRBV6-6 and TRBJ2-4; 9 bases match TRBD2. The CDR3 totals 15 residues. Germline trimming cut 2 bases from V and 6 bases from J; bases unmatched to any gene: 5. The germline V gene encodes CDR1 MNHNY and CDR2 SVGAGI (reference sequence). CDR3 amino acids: CASSYVSSGTNIQYF. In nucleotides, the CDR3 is TGTGCCAGCAGTTACGTCTCTAGCGGGACAAACATTCAGTACTTC.

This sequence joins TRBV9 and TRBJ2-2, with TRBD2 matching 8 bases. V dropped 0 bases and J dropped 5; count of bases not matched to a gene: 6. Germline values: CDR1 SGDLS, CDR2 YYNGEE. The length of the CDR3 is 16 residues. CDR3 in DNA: TGTGCCAGCAGCGTAGCACGGGAGGGCCGTACCGGGGAGCTGTTTTTT. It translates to CASSVAREGRTGELFF.

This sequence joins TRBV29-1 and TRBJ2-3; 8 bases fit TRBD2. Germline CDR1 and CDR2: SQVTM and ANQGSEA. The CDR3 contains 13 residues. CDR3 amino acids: CGGSGGHTDTQYF. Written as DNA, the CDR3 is TGCGGAGGAAGCGGGGGACACACAGATACGCAGTATTTT.

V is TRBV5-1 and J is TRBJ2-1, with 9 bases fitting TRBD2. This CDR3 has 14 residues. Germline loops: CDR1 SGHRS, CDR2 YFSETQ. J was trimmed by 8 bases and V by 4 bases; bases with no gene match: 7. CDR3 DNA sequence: TGCGCCAGCAGCAAGGGACTAGCTGCCGATGAGCAGTTCTTC. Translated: CASSKGLAADEQFF.

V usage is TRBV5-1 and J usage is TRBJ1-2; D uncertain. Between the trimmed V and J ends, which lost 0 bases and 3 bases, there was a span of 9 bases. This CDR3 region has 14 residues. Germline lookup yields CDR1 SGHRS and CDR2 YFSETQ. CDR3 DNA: TGCGCCAGCAGCTTGGATTTTGTGTACTATGGCTACACCTTC. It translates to CASSLDFVYYGYTF.

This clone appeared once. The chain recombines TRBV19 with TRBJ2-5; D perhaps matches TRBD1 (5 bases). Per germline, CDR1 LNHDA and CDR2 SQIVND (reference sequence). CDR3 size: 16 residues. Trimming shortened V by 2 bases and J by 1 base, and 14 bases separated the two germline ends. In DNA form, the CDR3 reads TGTGCCAGTAGTATAACTGCCAGGGCCCTCCAAGAGACCCAGTACTTC. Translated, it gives CASSITARALQETQYF.

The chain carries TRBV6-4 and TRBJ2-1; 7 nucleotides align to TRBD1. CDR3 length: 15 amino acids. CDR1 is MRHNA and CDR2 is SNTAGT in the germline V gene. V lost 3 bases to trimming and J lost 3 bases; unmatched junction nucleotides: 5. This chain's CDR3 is CASSEAGQDYNEQFF. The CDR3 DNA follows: TGTGCCAGCAGTGAAGCCGGACAGGACTACAATGAGCAGTTCTTC.

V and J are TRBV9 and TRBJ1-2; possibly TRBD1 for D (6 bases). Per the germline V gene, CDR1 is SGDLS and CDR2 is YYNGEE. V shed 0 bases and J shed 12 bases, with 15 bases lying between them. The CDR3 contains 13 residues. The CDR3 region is CASSVGSRTGHTF. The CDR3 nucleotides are TGTGCCAGCAGCGTAGGATCCCGTACAGGGCACACCTTC.

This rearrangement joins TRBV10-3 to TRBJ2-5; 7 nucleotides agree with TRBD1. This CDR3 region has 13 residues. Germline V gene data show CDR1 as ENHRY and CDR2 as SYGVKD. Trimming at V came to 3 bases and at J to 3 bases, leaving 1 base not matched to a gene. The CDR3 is CAISDDREETQYF. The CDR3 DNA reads TGTGCCATCAGTGATGACAGGGAAGAGACCCAGTACTTC.

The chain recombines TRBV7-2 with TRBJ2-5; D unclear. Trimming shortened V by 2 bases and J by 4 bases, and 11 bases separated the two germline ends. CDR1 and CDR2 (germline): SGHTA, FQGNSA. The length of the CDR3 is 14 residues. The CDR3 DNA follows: TGTGCCAGCAGCTTAAGGCCGGGCCGAGAGACCCAGTACTTC. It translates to CASSLRPGRETQYF.

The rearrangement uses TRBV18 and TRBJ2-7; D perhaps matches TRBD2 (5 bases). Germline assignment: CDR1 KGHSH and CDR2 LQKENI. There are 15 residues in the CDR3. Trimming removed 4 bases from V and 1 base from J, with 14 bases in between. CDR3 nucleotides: TGTGCCAGCTCACAATTCCCGGGAAGGTCCTACGAGCAGTACTTC. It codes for CASSQFPGRSYEQYF. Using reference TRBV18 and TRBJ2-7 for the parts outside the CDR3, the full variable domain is NAGVMQNPRHLVRRRGQEARLRCSPMKGHSHVYWYRQLPEEGLKFMVYLQKENIIDESGMPKERFSAEFPKEGPSILRIQQVVRGDSAAYFCASSQFPGRSYEQYFGPGTRLTVT.

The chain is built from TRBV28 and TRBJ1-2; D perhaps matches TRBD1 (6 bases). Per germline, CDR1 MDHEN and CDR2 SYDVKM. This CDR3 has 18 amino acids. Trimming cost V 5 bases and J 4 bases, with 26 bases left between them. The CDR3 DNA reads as TGTGCCAGCAGTCCGTCCCCGGGACAAAAAACCCACCTCTATGGCTACACCTTC. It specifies CASSPSPGQKTHLYGYTF.

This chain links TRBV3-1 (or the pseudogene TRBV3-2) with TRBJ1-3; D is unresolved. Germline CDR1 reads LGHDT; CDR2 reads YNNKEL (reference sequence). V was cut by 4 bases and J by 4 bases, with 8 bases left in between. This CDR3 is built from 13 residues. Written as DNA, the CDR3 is TGTGCCAGCAGCCCCCCCTCGGGAAACACCATATATTTT. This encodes CASSPPSGNTIYF.

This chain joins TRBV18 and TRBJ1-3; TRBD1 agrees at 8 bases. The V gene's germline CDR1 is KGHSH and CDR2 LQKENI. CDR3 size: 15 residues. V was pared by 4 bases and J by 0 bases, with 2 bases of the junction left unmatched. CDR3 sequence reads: CASSLGQGSGNTIYF. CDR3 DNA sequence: TGTGCCAGCTCACTAGGACAGGGCTCTGGAAACACCATATATTTT.

The CDR3 DNA follows: TGCGCCAGCAGCTCGAGCACAGATACGCAGTATTTT. Amino acids: CASSSSTDTQYF. The chain carries TRBV5-1 and TRBJ2-3; D is uncertain. Germline V gene lookup returns CDR1 SGHRS and CDR2 YFSETQ. The CDR3 covers 12 residues. The V end was cut by 3 bases, the J end by 0 bases, with 2 bases between.

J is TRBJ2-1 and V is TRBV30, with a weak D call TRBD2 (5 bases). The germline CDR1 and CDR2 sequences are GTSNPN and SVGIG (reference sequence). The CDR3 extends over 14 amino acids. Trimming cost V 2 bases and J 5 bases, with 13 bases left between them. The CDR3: CAWSYWSGNNEQFF. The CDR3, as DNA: TGTGCCTGGAGTTATTGGAGCGGTAACAATGAGCAGTTCTTC.

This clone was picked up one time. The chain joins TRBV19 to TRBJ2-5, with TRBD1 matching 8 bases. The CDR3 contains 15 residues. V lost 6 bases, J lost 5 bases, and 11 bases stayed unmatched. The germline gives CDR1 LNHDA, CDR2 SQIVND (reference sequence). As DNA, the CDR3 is TGTGCCAGTAGAAACAAAGGACAGGGTGGGGAGACCCAGTACTTC. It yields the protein CASRNKGQGGETQYF.

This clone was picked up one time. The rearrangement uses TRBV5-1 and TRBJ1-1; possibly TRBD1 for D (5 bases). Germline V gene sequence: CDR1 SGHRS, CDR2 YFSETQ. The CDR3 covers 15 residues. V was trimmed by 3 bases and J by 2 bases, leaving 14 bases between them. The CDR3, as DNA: TGCGCCAGCAGCTCCGGGACGGGGAGAAACACTGAAGCTTTCTTT. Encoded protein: CASSSGTGRNTEAFF.

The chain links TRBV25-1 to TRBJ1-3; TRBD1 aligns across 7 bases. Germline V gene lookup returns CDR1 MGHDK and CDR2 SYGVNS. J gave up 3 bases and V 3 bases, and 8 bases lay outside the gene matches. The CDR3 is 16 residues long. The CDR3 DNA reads TGTGCCAGCAGTGACATGACAGGGACGATTGGAAACACCATATATTTT. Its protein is CASSDMTGTIGNTIYF.